What follows are 14 T cell receptor beta chains derived from one specimen sequenced in a study of cytomegalovirus exposure and HLA in healthy donors (TCRdb year 2017). Libraries came from the immunoSEQ multiplex PCR assay. A mixture of 60 forward primers for TCR Vbeta segments and 13 reverse primers for TCR Jbeta segments was used in the multiplex PCR. Drawn from immuneACCESS, this table holds only the in-frame rearrangements with V and J called that TCRdb kept. Clones are partly lost; checked studies trace under half to an unresolved V gene and leave the rest unexplained. Counted in this sample were about 190,000 clones; 80% to 85% of them appeared once. Together, the top ten hold approximately 2% of the sample. Sequenced sample: PBMCs. These receptors all come from a woman younger than 35 in good health and CMV-seropositive.

The sample holds one count of this clone. V gene TRBV2 combines with J gene TRBJ2-2, with D perhaps matching TRBD1 (5 bases). The germline V gene has CDR1 SNHLY and CDR2 FYNNEI. The CDR3 sequence is 14 residues long. V lost 7 bases to trimming and J lost 0 bases, with 9 bases between them. The CDR3 DNA reads TGTGCCAGCAAGCAGACAGCGAACACCGGGGAGCTGTTTTTT. Translated, it gives CASKQTANTGELFF.

This rearrangement joins TRBV11-2 to TRBJ2-1; 11 bases agree with TRBD2. Germline trimming cut 0 bases from V and 8 bases from J; bases unmatched to any gene: 6. Germline CDR1 is SGHAT and CDR2 is FQNNGV. This CDR3 spans 16 amino acids. DNA of the CDR3: TGTGCCAGCAGCTTAGAGGCTAGCGGGGGGTCCCATGAGCAGTTCTTC. It codes for CASSLEASGGSHEQFF.

The DNA for the CDR3 is TGTGCCAGCCGAGCGGGGAGCTACGAGCAGTACGTC. Protein product: CASRAGSYEQYV. The chain has TRBV19 and TRBJ2-7; 7 bases are shared with TRBD2. Germline V gives CDR1 LNHDA, CDR2 SQIVND (reference sequence). CDR3 length: 12 residues. V dropped 9 bases and J dropped 3; count of bases not matched to a gene: 5.

This chain connects TRBV5-6 to TRBJ1-2; the D is unclear. Germline loops: CDR1 SGHDT, CDR2 YYEEEE. V shed 3 bases and J shed 4 bases, with 13 bases lying between them. This CDR3 comprises 14 residues. The CDR3 sequence: CASSSRVLRYGYTF. As DNA, the CDR3 is TGTGCCAGCAGCTCCCGGGTCCTACGCTATGGCTACACCTTC. Drawing the rest from reference TRBV5-6 and TRBJ1-2, the complete variable domain is DAGVTQSPTHLIKTRGQQVTLRCSPKSGHDTVSWYQQALGQGPQFIFQYYEEEERQRGNFPDRFSGHQFPNYSSELNVNALLLGDSALYLCASSSRVLRYGYTFGSGTRLTVV.

This clone was found a few times. V usage is TRBV19 and J usage is TRBJ1-6, with D unresolved. V gave up 3 bases and J gave up 4 bases, with 10 bases separating them. The CDR3 has 15 residues. The germline CDR1 and CDR2 sequences are LNHDA and SQIVND (reference sequence). Written as DNA, the CDR3 is TGTGCCAGTAGTATTTCAGGCAGGTATAATTCACCCCTCCACTTT. The encoded protein is CASSISGRYNSPLHF.

This clone appeared a single time. V usage is TRBV11-3 and J usage is TRBJ2-5, with D perhaps matching TRBD2 (7 bases). The CDR3 runs 15 residues. V was trimmed by 5 bases and J by 2 bases, leaving 15 bases between them. Germline V gene data show CDR1 as SGHNT and CDR2 as YENEEA. The CDR3 sequence: CASSIGGGPQETQYF. CDR3 DNA sequence: TGTGCCAGCAGCATAGGGGGGGGGCCGCAAGAGACCCAGTACTTC. Using reference TRBV11-3 and TRBJ2-5 for the parts outside the CDR3, the full variable domain is EAGVVQSPRYKIIEKKQPVAFWCNPISGHNTLYWYLQNLGQGPELLIRYENEEAVDDSQLPKDRFSAERLKGVDSTLKIQPAELGDSAVYLCASSIGGGPQETQYFGPGTRLLVL.

This chain uses TRBV5-6 with TRBJ2-3; D remains unclear. The CDR3 is 14 residues long. Germline CDR1 reads SGHDT; CDR2 reads YYEEEE. The V end was cut by 2 bases, the J end by 2 bases, with 9 bases between. CDR3 bases: TGTGCCAGCAGCTTCCTTGGGCTCACAGATACGCAGTATTTT. This gives the protein CASSFLGLTDTQYF.

The chain carries TRBV4-3 and TRBJ1-3, with D unclear. Germline CDR1 is LGHNA and CDR2 is YSLEER. This CDR3 has 15 amino acids. Between the trimmed V and J ends, which lost 2 bases and 4 bases, there was a span of 12 bases. The CDR3 reads CASSQRSGSGNTIYF. CDR3 in DNA: TGCGCCAGCAGCCAAAGATCGGGGAGCGGAAACACCATATATTTT.

The genes are TRBV11-2 and TRBJ1-5; no clear D. From germline, CDR1 is SGHAT and CDR2 FQNNGV. The CDR3 runs 17 residues. V shed 5 bases and J shed 2 bases, with 19 bases lying between them. CDR3 loop: CASSPVPGAWGNQPQHF. The CDR3 DNA is TGTGCCAGCAGCCCGGTCCCCGGAGCCTGGGGCAATCAGCCCCAGCATTTT.

This chain uses TRBV6-4 with TRBJ2-2; the D gene is possibly TRBD1 (5 bases). V was clipped by 4 bases and J by 2 bases, with 8 bases between them. Germline V lookup: CDR1 MRHNA, CDR2 SNTAGT. The CDR3 has 14 amino acids. CDR3 coding DNA: TGTGCCAGCAGTGTAACAGGCAACACCGGGGAGCTGTTTTTT. Translating it yields CASSVTGNTGELFF.

The chain carries TRBV7-2 and TRBJ1-2, with D tentatively TRBD1 (6 bases). This CDR3 comprises 15 residues. Between the trimmed V and J ends, which lost 1 base and 6 bases, there was a span of 15 bases. CDR1 and CDR2 (germline): SGHTA, FQGNSA. CDR3 sequence: CASSLVVRGSDGYTF. The CDR3 DNA sequence: TGTGCCAGCAGCTTAGTGGTCAGGGGATCGGATGGCTACACCTTC.

This clone has only one observation. The V gene is TRBV4-1, the J gene TRBJ1-1, with 8 bases identical to TRBD1. With 4 bases clipped from V and 4 bases from J, the junction kept 17 bases outside the gene matches. From germline, CDR1 is MGHRA and CDR2 YSYEKL. The CDR3 contains 18 residues. The CDR3 region is CASSLIGQGGLVGTEAFF. CDR3 coding DNA: TGCGCCAGCAGCCTTATCGGACAGGGAGGTCTGGTAGGCACTGAAGCTTTCTTT.

The chain recombines TRBV28 with TRBJ1-2; D remains ambiguous. V was cut by 3 bases and J by 4 bases, with 6 bases left in between. The CDR3 is made up of 12 amino acids. Germline values: CDR1 MDHEN, CDR2 SYDVKM. CDR3 nucleotides: TGTGCCAGCAGTTTGTCCAGCTATGGCTACACCTTC. The encoded protein is CASSLSSYGYTF.

The V call is TRBV28, the J call TRBJ1-4; 8 bases map to TRBD1. Germline CDR1 is MDHEN and CDR2 is SYDVKM. This CDR3 comprises 15 residues. V was pared by 6 bases and J by 4 bases, with 7 bases of the junction left unmatched. CDR3 sequence (DNA): TGTGCCAGCAGCTCCTTGACAGGGGATAATGAAAAACTGTTTTTT. Protein product: CASSSLTGDNEKLFF.